Sequencing of this TCR beta chain was carried out in a study of blood T cell repertoires in COVID-19. The ends were cut back, 4 bases at V and 2 bases at J, with 10 bases in the middle. This CDR3 has 14 amino acids. Germline-derived CDR1 and CDR2 are SGHRS and YFSETQ. Original analysis: Amplifying reference gene primers gave estimates of nucleated cell counts. Generated by immunoSEQ multiplex PCR, the TCRdb table keeps only in-frame clones and is missing some. V and J calls and clone size follow that table, whereas D and trimming were derived from the DNA. Among about 83,000 clones listed, approximately 85% were seen once.

The chain carries TRBV5-1 and TRBJ2-1; D gene uncertain. The sequenced sample was peripheral blood. The TCR originated in a human donor in a cohort sampled during active COVID-19. Here the CDR3 reads CASSESSAYNEQFF. The DNA for the CDR3 is TGCGCCAGCAGCGAATCTTCAGCCTACAATGAGCAGTTCTTC.